This T cell receptor beta chain was obtained from a study of HIV-infected children after antiretroviral therapy interruption. Study context: Interruption-arm sampling covered weeks 0, 12, interruption end (24 or 48), and about 3 years post-study. Weeks 0, 48 and 150 were sampled under continuous treatment.

This clonotype was counted many times. RNA-based 3' RACE libraries used unique molecular identifiers. TCRdb reanalysed the 3' RACE reads using MiXCR and keeps one entry per CDR3 protein. The sample contains about 14,000 distinct CDR3 sequences, less than 3.5% of which appear only once. Germline CDR1 is MNHEY and CDR2 is SVGAGI. V dropped 6 bases and J dropped 2; count of bases not matched to a gene: 9. This CDR3 is 15 amino acids long. Treatment reported: PENTA 11 planned treatment interruption arm or continuous ART arm. At least 24 weeks of at least three-drug ART, in children 2 to 15 years. The TCR originated in a pool of human donors with HIV. The V gene is TRBV6-5, the J gene TRBJ1-2, with TRBD1 identical over 7 bases. The sample here was CD45RO+ CD8+ T cells from PBMCs, pooled from several time points, taken from a donor given antiretroviral therapy, either interrupted or continuous. The sample's subset: memory CD8+ CD45RO+ CD45RA- T cells. The CDR3 sequence: CASSPRGAANYGYTF. For the CDR3, the DNA is TGTGCCAGCAGCCCCAGGGGGGCGGCGAACTATGGCTACACCTTC.